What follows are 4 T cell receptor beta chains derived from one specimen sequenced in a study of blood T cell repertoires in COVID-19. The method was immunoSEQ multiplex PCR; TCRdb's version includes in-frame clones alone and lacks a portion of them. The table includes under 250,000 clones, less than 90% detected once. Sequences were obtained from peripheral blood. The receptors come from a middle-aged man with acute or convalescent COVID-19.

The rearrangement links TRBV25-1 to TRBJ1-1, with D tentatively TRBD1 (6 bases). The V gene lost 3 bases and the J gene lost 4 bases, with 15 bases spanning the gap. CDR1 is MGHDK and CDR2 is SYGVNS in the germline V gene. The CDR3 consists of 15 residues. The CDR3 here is CASSERTDPTTEAFF. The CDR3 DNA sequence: TGTGCCAGCAGTGAGAGGACAGATCCCACCACTGAAGCTTTCTTT.

CDR3 nucleotide sequence: TGTGCCAGCAGGGCTCTCCGACTAGGCGATGAGCAGTTCTTC. Its protein is CASRALRLGDEQFF. The chain is built from TRBV7-9 and TRBJ2-1, with D perhaps TRBD2 (6 bases). Germline V gene data show CDR1 as SEHNR and CDR2 as FQNEAQ (reference sequence). The CDR3 has 14 residues. V was shortened by 6 bases and J by 8 bases, with 17 bases between the two germline ends.

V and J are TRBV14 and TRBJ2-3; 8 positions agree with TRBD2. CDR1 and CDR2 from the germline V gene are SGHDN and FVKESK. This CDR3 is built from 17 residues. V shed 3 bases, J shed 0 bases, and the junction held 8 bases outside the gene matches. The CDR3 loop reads CASSQALAGLSTDTQYF. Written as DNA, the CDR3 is TGTGCCAGCAGCCAGGCATTAGCGGGACTTAGCACAGATACGCAGTATTTT.

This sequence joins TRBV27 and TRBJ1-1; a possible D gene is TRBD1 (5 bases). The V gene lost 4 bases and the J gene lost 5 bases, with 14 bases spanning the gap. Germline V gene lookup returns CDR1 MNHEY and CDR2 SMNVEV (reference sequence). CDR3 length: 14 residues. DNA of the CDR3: TGTGCCAGCAGTTACTCTCACCCAGGGACTGAAGCTTTCTTT. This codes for CASSYSHPGTEAFF.